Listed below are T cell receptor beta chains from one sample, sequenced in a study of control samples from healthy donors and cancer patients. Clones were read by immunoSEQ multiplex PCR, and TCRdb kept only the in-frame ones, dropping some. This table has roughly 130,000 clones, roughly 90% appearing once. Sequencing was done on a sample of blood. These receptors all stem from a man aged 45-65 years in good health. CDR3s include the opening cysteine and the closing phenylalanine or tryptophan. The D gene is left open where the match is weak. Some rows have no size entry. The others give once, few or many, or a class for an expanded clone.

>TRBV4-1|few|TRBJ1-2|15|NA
TGCGCCAGCAGCCAACCACTTGGGGAGAACTATGGCTACACCTTC
CASSQPLGENYGYTF
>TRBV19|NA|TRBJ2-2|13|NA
TGTGCCAGTAGTATCCCACCCACCGGGGAGCTGTTTTTT
CASSIPPTGELFF
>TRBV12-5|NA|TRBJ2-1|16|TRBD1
TGTGCTAGTAGATCCGGGACAGGGGGACCCTACAATGAGCAGTTCTTC
CASRSGTGGPYNEQFF
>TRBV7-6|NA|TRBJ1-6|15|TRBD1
TGTGCCAGCAGCTTAGGGCCGACAGGGAGCTCACCCCTCCACTTT
CASSLGPTGSSPLHF
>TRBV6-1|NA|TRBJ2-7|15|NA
TGTGCCAGCAGTGAAGCCTGGGGGACCCACTACGAGCAGTACTTC
CASSEAWGTHYEQYF
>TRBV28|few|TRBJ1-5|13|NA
TGTGCCAGCGGGGTTGGGGGAAGTCAGCCCCAGCATTTT
CASGVGGSQPQHF
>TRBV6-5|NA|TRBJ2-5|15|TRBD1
TGTGCCAGCAGAATCACCGGGACAGTAGATGGGACCCAGTACTTC
CASRITGTVDGTQYF
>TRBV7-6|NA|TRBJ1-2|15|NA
TGTGCCAGCAGCTTAGTTGGGGAGTCAGGCTATGGCTACACCTTC
CASSLVGESGYGYTF
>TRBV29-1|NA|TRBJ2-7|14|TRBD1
TGCAGCACGAGACAGGGGGGGTCTTTTGCGGAGCAGTACTTC
CSTRQGGSFAEQYF
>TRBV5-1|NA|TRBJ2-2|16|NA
TGCGCCAGCAGCCTAAGGGTCCCAGGGGACACCGGGGAGCTGTTTTTT
CASSLRVPGDTGELFF
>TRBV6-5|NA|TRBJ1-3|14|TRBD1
TGTGCCAGCGAGGACAGGAAGGCTGGAAACACCATATATTTT
CASEDRKAGNTIYF